The 18 T cell receptor beta chains reported below all come from one sample, sequenced in a study of technical replicates of blood from several donors (dated by TCRdb to about 2017). Library preparation used the immunoSEQ multiplex PCR assay. TCRdb retrieved this table from immuneACCESS and kept in-frame rearrangements only. Not all clones are present; in checked studies, unresolved V genes account for under half, and no reason is known for the remainder. In this sample the table shows roughly 50,000 clones, about 95% of which occur a single time. The ten largest clones add up to roughly 3.1% of the sample. The sequenced sample was PBMCs. The receptors derive from a human donor in good health. Some clones in this sample may be carry-over from other donors' samples.

This chain links TRBV4-3 with TRBJ2-3; TRBD2 matches at 10 bases. Unmatched junction bases numbered 8, after V lost 0 bases and J lost 5 bases. CDR3 length: 17 residues. The germline gives CDR1 LGHNA, CDR2 YSLEER. The CDR3 is CASSQDAQRGGRDTQYF. The DNA of the CDR3 is TGCGCCAGCAGCCAAGATGCTCAGCGGGGGGGGCGAGATACGCAGTATTTT.

The chain joins TRBV15 to TRBJ2-7; D unresolved. The germline V and J ends were trimmed by 3 bases and 0 bases, with 9 bases remaining between them. Germline CDR1 and CDR2: LNHNV and YYDKDF (reference sequence). This CDR3 has 14 residues. The CDR3 region is CATSREFSSYEQYF. The CDR3 coding sequence is TGTGCCACCAGCAGGGAGTTCAGCTCCTACGAGCAGTACTTC.

This clone was counted a single time. This chain links TRBV5-4 with TRBJ2-7; the D gene is possibly TRBD2 (6 bases). V gave up 1 base and J gave up 6 bases, with 8 bases separating them. The CDR3 has 12 amino acids. CDR1 is SGHNT and CDR2 is YYREEE in the germline V gene (reference sequence). CDR3 amino acids: CASSLSGREQYF. In DNA, the CDR3 is TGTGCCAGCAGCTTGAGCGGGCGCGAGCAGTACTTC.

CDR3 region: CAGPPNRDRGSMNTEAFF. CDR3 nucleotides: TGTGCCGGCCCCCCAAACCGGGACAGGGGATCCATGAACACTGAAGCTTTCTTT. This chain joins TRBV30 and TRBJ1-1; TRBD1 agrees at 10 bases. V lost 8 bases and J lost 0; bases outside the gene matches: 18. The germline V gene encodes CDR1 GTSNPN and CDR2 SVGIG (reference sequence). This CDR3 spans 18 amino acids.

This clone was counted a single time. The chain links TRBV15 to TRBJ2-6; the match to TRBD1 covers 7 bases. The CDR3 consists of 17 residues. The trim removed 1 base at V and 1 base at J, leaving 4 bases unmatched. Germline CDR1 LNHNV, CDR2 YYDKDF (reference sequence). The CDR3 here is CATSRGTGNSGANVLTF. The CDR3 DNA sequence: TGTGCCACCAGCAGAGGGACAGGCAATTCTGGGGCCAACGTCCTGACTTTC.

The chain carries TRBV5-3 and TRBJ1-6, with TRBD1 identical over 9 bases. TRBV5-3 belongs to the ORF category, with a function that is uncertain. This CDR3 is built from 17 residues. After removal of 0 bases from V and 9 bases from J, the junction contained 10 bases not matched to a gene. In nucleotides, the CDR3 is TGTGCCAGAAGCTTGGGACCGGGACAGGGTGACGCTTCACCCCTCCACTTT. Translation gives CARSLGPGQGDASPLHF.

The V gene is TRBV28, the J gene TRBJ1-2, with D possibly TRBD1 on 6 matching bases. The CDR3 is 14 amino acids. Per the germline V gene, CDR1 is MDHEN and CDR2 is SYDVKM. The V end lost 0 bases, the J end lost 10 bases, and 15 bases lay between the germline ends. For the CDR3, the DNA is TGTGCCAGCAGTTTATGGGACAGCCTGCGCGACTACACCTTC. Encoded protein: CASSLWDSLRDYTF.

This clone was seen only once. This chain uses TRBV2 with TRBJ2-2, with TRBD2 matching over 12 bases. V gave up 4 bases and J gave up 4 bases; unmatched junction bases: 7. The CDR3 is 17 residues long. Germline assignment: CDR1 SNHLY and CDR2 FYNNEI. CDR3 sequence (DNA): TGTGCCAGCAGTGCGTCTAGCGGGGGGGCATCCACCGGGGAGCTGTTTTTT. Protein: CASSASSGGASTGELFF.

V is TRBV6-5 and J is TRBJ2-7; D is unclear. Germline lookup yields CDR1 MNHEY and CDR2 SVGAGI. V gave up 8 bases and J gave up 2 bases, with 13 bases separating them. This CDR3 is 13 amino acids long. Here the CDR3 reads CASASGKAYEQYF. CDR3 DNA: TGTGCCAGCGCTTCGGGTAAGGCCTACGAGCAGTACTTC.

This clone was observed once. This chain connects TRBV10-3 to TRBJ1-6; D not certain. The CDR3 runs 12 residues. Deletions cut 6 bases from V and 7 bases from J, with 7 bases between. The germline CDR1 and CDR2 sequences are ENHRY and SYGVKD. CDR3: CAIRDWNSPLHF. The CDR3 nucleotides read TGTGCCATCAGGGACTGGAATTCACCCCTCCACTTT.

This clone was found once. V usage is TRBV6-1 and J usage is TRBJ2-7, with D unclear. V dropped 8 bases and J dropped 5 bases, with 16 bases sitting between them. The CDR3 loop spans 13 amino acids. The germline gives CDR1 MNHNS, CDR2 SASEGT. The CDR3 region is CASQVSYHHEQYF. The DNA for the CDR3 is TGTGCCAGCCAGGTTAGTTACCATCACGAGCAGTACTTC.

The chain has TRBV27 and TRBJ1-1; D unresolved. This CDR3 has 14 residues. Looked up from germline, CDR1 is MNHEY and CDR2 is SMNVEV (reference sequence). The V gene lost 7 bases and the J gene lost 2 bases, with 14 bases spanning the gap. CDR3: CASTEYRGNTEAFF. The DNA of the CDR3 is TGTGCCAGCACCGAATATCGGGGTAACACTGAAGCTTTCTTT.

The CDR3 DNA reads as TGTGCCTGGAGTGTACTCACGCTGGGCTACACCTTC. Residues: CAWSVLTLGYTF. The chain carries TRBV30 and TRBJ1-2; D is uncertain. CDR3 length: 12 residues. From germline, CDR1 is GTSNPN and CDR2 SVGIG (reference sequence). With 0 bases removed from V and 8 bases from J, the gap between germline ends came to 10 bases.

The chain recombines TRBV7-2 with TRBJ2-3, with 8 bases lining up with TRBD2. V dropped 3 bases and J dropped 2; count of bases not matched to a gene: 4. CDR1 and CDR2 from the germline V gene are SGHTA and FQGNSA. The CDR3 has 15 amino acids. The CDR3 nucleotides are TGTGCCAGCAGCTTTAGCGGGACATACACAGATACGCAGTATTTT. As protein: CASSFSGTYTDTQYF. Together with reference TRBV7-2 and TRBJ2-3, the CDR3 gives the full variable domain: GAGVSQSPSNKVTEKGKDVELRCDPISGHTALYWYRQSLGQGLEFLIYFQGNSAPDKSGLPSDRFSAERTGGSVSTLTIQRTQQEDSAVYLCASSFSGTYTDTQYFGPGTRLTVL.

This chain connects TRBV7-3 to TRBJ2-1, with 8 bases that match TRBD2. This CDR3 is 16 amino acids long. V shed 5 bases, J shed 2 bases, and the junction held 8 bases outside the gene matches. Germline CDR1 is SGHTA and CDR2 is FQGTGA. The CDR3, as DNA: TGTGCCAGCAGCCTCGAAGCGGGAGTAACCTACAATGAGCAGTTCTTC. Translated, it gives CASSLEAGVTYNEQFF.

The chain couples TRBV7-2 to TRBJ2-5, with D possibly being TRBD1 (6 bases). From germline, CDR1 is SGHTA and CDR2 FQGNSA. The germline V and J ends were trimmed by 3 bases and 2 bases, with 10 bases remaining between them. The CDR3 totals 14 residues. The DNA for the CDR3 is TGTGCCAGCAGCTTTAGTGGGACACAAGAGACCCAGTACTTC. Protein: CASSFSGTQETQYF.

The CDR3 reads CASRPGGTPSSPQHF. CDR3 DNA: TGTGCCAGCAGACCGGGGGGGACACCCTCGAGTCCCCAGCATTTT. This chain uses TRBV7-2 with TRBJ1-5, with D maybe TRBD1 (6 bases). Germline V gene sequence: CDR1 SGHTA, CDR2 FQGNSA. The CDR3 is 15 residues long. The germline V and J ends were trimmed by 6 bases and 10 bases, with 22 bases remaining between them.

The chain employs TRBV4-3 and TRBJ1-5; D unclear. Germline V lookup: CDR1 LGHNA, CDR2 YSLEER. The CDR3 is made up of 16 amino acids. V lost 2 bases, J lost 2 bases, and 13 bases lay in between. The CDR3 spells CASSQLYSGRNQPQHF. The DNA of the CDR3 is TGCGCCAGCAGCCAACTTTACAGTGGGCGCAATCAGCCCCAGCATTTT.